The 17 T cell receptor beta chains below come from one sample, sequenced in a study of shared clonotypes between healthy human individuals. Some clones are missing from TCRdb's copy, which holds only in-frame ones; the method was immunoSEQ multiplex PCR. The repertoire consists of some 1,400,000 clones, with 96% occurring once and the leading ten covering about 1%. The sequencing sample was made of naive CD4+ T cells sorted from blood. Subset specified: CD45RA+ positively selected. These receptors all come from a man aged 30-40 years in good health.

J is TRBJ2-5 and V is TRBV4-1, with TRBD1 identical over 7 bases. The CDR3 runs to 15 residues. V dropped 3 bases and J dropped 5; count of bases not matched to a gene: 9. Germline CDR1 is MGHRA and CDR2 is YSYEKL. CDR3 protein: CASSHRFLQGETQYF. The CDR3, as DNA: TGCGCCAGCAGCCATCGATTCCTACAGGGGGAGACCCAGTACTTC.

The chain employs TRBV5-6 and TRBJ2-1; 10 positions agree with TRBD2. Germline V gene sequence: CDR1 SGHDT, CDR2 YYEEEE. The CDR3 is 17 residues long. V gave up 5 bases and J gave up 1 base; unmatched junction bases: 9. CDR3 DNA: TGTGCCAGCAGACCCCCTAGCGGGAGTAGGTCCTACAATGAGCAGTTCTTC. It specifies CASRPPSGSRSYNEQFF.

V usage is TRBV18 and J usage is TRBJ1-2, with a possible D match to TRBD1 (5 bases). The CDR3 is 14 amino acids. The V end was cut by 2 bases, the J end by 6 bases, with 13 bases between. Per the germline V gene, CDR1 is KGHSH and CDR2 is LQKENI. As DNA, the CDR3 is TGTGCCAGCTCACCAACACAGGACACCAATGGCTACACCTTC. This gives the protein CASSPTQDTNGYTF.

V is TRBV5-1 and J is TRBJ2-1, with D maybe TRBD1 (6 bases). This CDR3 comprises 13 residues. Trimming cost V 6 bases and J 3 bases, with 10 bases left between them. Germline V gene sequence: CDR1 SGHRS, CDR2 YFSETQ. CDR3 DNA sequence: TGCGCCAGCAACGGACAGATCTACAATGAGCAGTTCTTC. This encodes CASNGQIYNEQFF. The full variable domain, its missing parts supplied by reference TRBV5-1 and TRBJ2-1, is KAGVTQTPRYLIKTRGQQVTLSCSPISGHRSVSWYQQTPGQGLQFLFEYFSETQRNKGNFPGRFSGRQFSNSRSEMNVSTLELGDSALYLCASNGQIYNEQFFGPGTRLTVL.

V and J are TRBV10-3 and TRBJ2-3, with 8 nucleotides matching TRBD2. The germline V gene has CDR1 ENHRY and CDR2 SYGVKD. The V segment lost 6 bases and the J segment 2 bases; nucleotides outside the gene matches: 7. The CDR3 runs 15 residues. CDR3 sequence: CAISPRGGPTDTQYF. The CDR3 coding sequence is TGTGCCATCAGCCCTCGGGGGGGACCCACAGATACGCAGTATTTT.

This chain links TRBV18 with TRBJ2-7; TRBD2 matches at 7 bases. This CDR3 has 15 residues. The V gene's germline CDR1 is KGHSH and CDR2 LQKENI. Trimming cost V 3 bases and J 3 bases; bases outside gene matches: 8. CDR3: CASSPTRDYNYEQYF. For the CDR3, the DNA is TGTGCCAGCTCACCGACCCGGGACTACAACTACGAGCAGTACTTC.

The chain uses TRBV19 and TRBJ1-5, with TRBD1 as a possible D gene (5 bases). The germline gives CDR1 LNHDA, CDR2 SQIVND (reference sequence). The CDR3 covers 14 residues. The germline V and J ends were trimmed by 7 bases and 0 bases, with 10 bases remaining between them. In nucleotides, the CDR3 is TGTGCCAGTACGACAGTATATAGCAATCAGCCCCAGCATTTT. Encoded protein: CASTTVYSNQPQHF.

The rearrangement uses TRBV5-1 and TRBJ1-1; weak D call: TRBD1 (6 bases). CDR1 is SGHRS, CDR2 YFSETQ, per germline. This CDR3 is 16 amino acids long. Trimming cost V 2 bases and J 1 base, with 15 bases left between them. The CDR3 loop reads CASSFSGGAGNTEAFF. DNA of the CDR3: TGCGCCAGCAGCTTCTCGGGGGGCGCGGGGAACACTGAAGCTTTCTTT.

The rearrangement links TRBV14 to TRBJ2-7; either TRBD1 or TRBD2 may fit D (5 bases each). Looked up from germline, CDR1 is SGHDN and CDR2 is FVKESK. Trimming cost V 5 bases and J 3 bases, with 17 bases left between them. The CDR3 is 15 amino acids. CDR3: CASSEGLSPLYEQYF. CDR3 nucleotide sequence: TGTGCCAGCAGCGAGGGGCTTTCTCCCCTCTACGAGCAGTACTTC.

The V gene is TRBV7-8, the J gene TRBJ2-1, with 14 nucleotides matching TRBD2. Losses at the gene ends were 0 bases for V and 8 bases for J; bases not matched to a gene: 0. There are 15 residues in the CDR3. CDR1 and CDR2 (germline): SGHVS, FQNEAQ. This chain's CDR3 is CASSLAGLAGDEQFF. Written as DNA, the CDR3 is TGTGCCAGCAGCTTAGCGGGACTAGCGGGAGATGAGCAGTTCTTC.

The chain employs TRBV7-9 and TRBJ2-1; 7 bases fit TRBD2. Looked up from germline, CDR1 is SEHNR and CDR2 is FQNEAQ (reference sequence). The J segment lost 3 bases and the V segment lost 2 bases, leaving 7 bases of the junction unmatched. CDR3 size: 16 residues. Written as DNA, the CDR3 is TGTGCCAGCAGCTTACGGGTAGCGGGCCTCTACAATGAGCAGTTCTTC. Its translation: CASSLRVAGLYNEQFF.

V is TRBV5-1 and J is TRBJ2-1; TRBD2 agrees at 12 bases. The CDR3 length is 14 residues. The J segment lost 10 bases and the V segment lost 3 bases, leaving 5 bases of the junction unmatched. CDR1 and CDR2 (germline): SGHRS, YFSETQ. The CDR3 DNA follows: TGCGCCAGCAGCTCCCTAGGACTAGCGGGAGAGCAGTTCTTC. Its translation is CASSSLGLAGEQFF.

The rearrangement uses TRBV30 and TRBJ1-2, with D hard to call. Per the germline V gene, CDR1 is GTSNPN and CDR2 is SVGIG (reference sequence). This CDR3 contains 15 residues. V lost 0 bases and J lost 2, with 13 bases in between. The CDR3 reads CAWSVVHGVNYGYTF. The CDR3 coding sequence is TGTGCCTGGAGTGTAGTTCATGGGGTAAACTATGGCTACACCTTC.

The chain links TRBV29-1 to TRBJ1-1; 8 positions agree with TRBD1. Germline trimming cut 0 bases from V and 1 base from J; bases unmatched to any gene: 7. This CDR3 is 16 amino acids long. Germline CDR1 and CDR2: SQVTM and ANQGSEA. CDR3 sequence reads: CSVEDLFRGRNTEAFF. CDR3 DNA sequence: TGCAGCGTTGAAGATCTTTTCAGGGGGCGGAACACTGAAGCTTTCTTT. Drawing the rest from reference TRBV29-1 and TRBJ1-1, the complete variable domain is SAVISQKPSRDICQRGTSLTIQCQVDSQVTMMFWYRQQPGQSLTLIATANQGSEATYESGFVIDKFPISRPNLTFSTLTVSNMSPEDSSIYLCSVEDLFRGRNTEAFFGQGTRLTVV.

This chain joins TRBV27 and TRBJ1-2, with 9 bases matching TRBD1. The germline gives CDR1 MNHEY, CDR2 SMNVEV (reference sequence). This CDR3 has 13 residues. V lost 8 bases to trimming and J lost 4 bases; unmatched junction nucleotides: 5. The CDR3 spells CASGIQGAYGYTF. The CDR3 region has the DNA TGTGCCAGCGGGATACAGGGGGCCTATGGCTACACCTTC.

CDR3 residues: CATSRSTGELFF. CDR3 in DNA: TGTGCCACCAGCAGATCTACCGGGGAGCTGTTTTTT. This chain joins TRBV15 and TRBJ2-2, with unresolved D. The germline CDR1 and CDR2 sequences are LNHNV and YYDKDF (reference sequence). Trimming shortened V by 2 bases and J by 5 bases, and 3 bases separated the two germline ends. The CDR3 spans 12 residues.

V and J are TRBV29-1 and TRBJ1-2; 8 bases align to TRBD1. CDR1 and CDR2 from the germline V gene are SQVTM and ANQGSEA. This CDR3 is built from 15 residues. The V gene end was trimmed by 1 base and the J gene end by 6 bases; junction bases not matched to a gene: 10. CDR3 amino acids: CSVEGDRPGVNGYTF. CDR3 in DNA: TGCAGCGTTGAAGGGGACAGGCCAGGGGTCAATGGCTACACCTTC.